This TCR beta chain was recorded in a study of blood T cell repertoires in COVID-19. As for the study in general: Collection of acute and convalescent COVID-19 samples took place in the United States, Italy and Spain.

The authors' processing: Quantification of nucleated cells was approximated via reference gene primer amplification. Using immunoSEQ multiplex PCR, the repertoire was profiled, and TCRdb retains in-frame clones only, with some absent. That table gives V, J and clone size, and the DNA gave D and trimming. This table holds around 180,000 clones, more than 75% found once. This CDR3 is 12 amino acids long. After removal of 8 bases from V and 3 bases from J, the junction contained 0 bases not matched to a gene. Clinical histories supplied by participants themselves formed the basis of cohort assignment. Cohort 3 donors were reported recovered after two negative PCRs, clearance, or symptom resolution.

The receptor's source is a woman in her twenties or thirties who had recovered from COVID-19. The sample consisted of PBMCs or T cells enriched from blood (not recorded which). This rearrangement joins TRBV12-3 or TRBV12-4 to TRBJ1-2; 10 bases match TRBD1. CDR3 coding DNA: TGTGCCAGCGGACAGGGGGACTATGGCTACACCTTC. Its protein product is CASGQGDYGYTF.